Included here is one T cell receptor (beta chain) sequence, with context. The authors' processing: Nucleated cell number was recorded as an estimate derived from reference gene primer amplification. The method was immunoSEQ multiplex PCR; TCRdb's version includes in-frame clones alone and lacks a portion of them. D and trimming come from the DNA, and the V and J calls and clone size come from that table. The top ten clones hold roughly 8.6% of a sample with 150,000 to 200,000 clones, roughly three quarters of them seen once. The source of the sample is a study of blood T cell repertoires in COVID-19. About the study: Donors in the United States, Italy and Spain gave samples during acute or convalescent COVID-19. The cDNA or gDNA used as material had been derived from T cells, B-cell-depleted T cells, or PBMCs.

Germline V CDR1 and CDR2: SSHAT, FNYEAQ (reference sequence). V lost 1 base and J 0 bases, leaving 9 bases between the germline ends. CDR3 length: 16 amino acids. V gene TRBV7-7 combines with J gene TRBJ2-2, with a tentative D call TRBD1 (5 bases). The TCR sequence derives from a woman between 50 and 59 years old with active or convalescent COVID-19. Input material: peripheral blood. The CDR3 sequence is CASSLGTGPNTGELFF. The CDR3 region has the DNA TGTGCCAGCAGCTTAGGAACAGGACCGAACACCGGGGAGCTGTTTTTT.